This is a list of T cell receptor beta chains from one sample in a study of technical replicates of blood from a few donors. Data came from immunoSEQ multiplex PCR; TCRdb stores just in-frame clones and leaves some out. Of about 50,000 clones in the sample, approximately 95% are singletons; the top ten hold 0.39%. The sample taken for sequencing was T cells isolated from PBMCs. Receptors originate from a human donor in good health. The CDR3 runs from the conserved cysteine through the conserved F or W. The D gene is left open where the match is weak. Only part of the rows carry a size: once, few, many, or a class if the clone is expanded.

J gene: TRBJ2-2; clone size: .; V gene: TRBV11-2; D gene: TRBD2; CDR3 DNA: TGTGCCAGCTCGCGGGGGGGGCGTCCCGGGGAGCTGTTTTTT; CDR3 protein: CASSRGGRPGELFF
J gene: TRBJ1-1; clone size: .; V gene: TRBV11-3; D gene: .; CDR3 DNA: TGTGCCAGCAGCCCCTCTCAGGGGAACACTGAAGCTTTCTTT; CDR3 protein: CASSPSQGNTEAFF
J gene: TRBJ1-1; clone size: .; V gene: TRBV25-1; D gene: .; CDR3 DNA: TGTGCCAGCAGTGAATTTGCAGGATTGAACACTGAAGCTTTCTTT; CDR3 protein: CASSEFAGLNTEAFF
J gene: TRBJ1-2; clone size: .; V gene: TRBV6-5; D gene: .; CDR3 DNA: TGTGCCAGCAGTTACTCGGAGGGAGGGGAGGGCTACACCTTC; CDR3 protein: CASSYSEGGEGYTF
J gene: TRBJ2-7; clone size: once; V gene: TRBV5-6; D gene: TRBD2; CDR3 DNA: TGTGCCAGCAGCTTGGAGCAGCGGGAGGACTACGAGCAGTACTTC; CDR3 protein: CASSLEQREDYEQYF
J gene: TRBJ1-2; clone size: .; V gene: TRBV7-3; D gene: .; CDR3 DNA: TGTGCCAGCAGCAATAGTTCTTATGGCTACACCTTC; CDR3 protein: CASSNSSYGYTF
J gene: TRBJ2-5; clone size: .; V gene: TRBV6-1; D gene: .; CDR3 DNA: TGTGCCAGCAGTGTTGGGACGGCCGCGGGACAAGAGACCCAGTACTTC; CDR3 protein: CASSVGTAAGQETQYF
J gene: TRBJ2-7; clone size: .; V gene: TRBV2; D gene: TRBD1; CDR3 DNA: TGTGCCAGTCGAGAGGGACAGGGCGTTATCGAGCAGTACTTC; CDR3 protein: CASREGQGVIEQYF
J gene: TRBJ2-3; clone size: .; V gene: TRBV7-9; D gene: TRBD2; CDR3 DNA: TGTGCCAGCAGCTTAGGGCTAGCGGTTAGCACAGATACGCAGTATTTT; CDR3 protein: CASSLGLAVSTDTQYF
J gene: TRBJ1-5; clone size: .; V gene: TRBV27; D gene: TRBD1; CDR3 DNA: TGTGCCAGCAGTAGGGGGACAGGGGGCTCCAGTAATCAGCCCCAGCATTTT; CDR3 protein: CASSRGTGGSSNQPQHF
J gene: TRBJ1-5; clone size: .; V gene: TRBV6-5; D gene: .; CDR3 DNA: TGTGCCAGCAGTTATAGTGACAGAAATCAGCCCCAGCATTTT; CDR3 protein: CASSYSDRNQPQHF
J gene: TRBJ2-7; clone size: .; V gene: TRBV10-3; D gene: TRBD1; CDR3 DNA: TGTGCCATCAGTGAGATAGGACAGGGGGCTTACGAGCAGTACTTC; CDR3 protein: CAISEIGQGAYEQYF
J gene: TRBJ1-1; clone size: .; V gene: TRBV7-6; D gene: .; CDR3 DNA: TGTGCCAGCAGCTTAGAAATGCAGGGGACTGAAGCTTTCTTT; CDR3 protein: CASSLEMQGTEAFF
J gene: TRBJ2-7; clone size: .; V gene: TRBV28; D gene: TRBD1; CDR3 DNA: TGTGCCAGCCTGACAGGGGCCGAGCAGTACTTC; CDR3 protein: CASLTGAEQYF
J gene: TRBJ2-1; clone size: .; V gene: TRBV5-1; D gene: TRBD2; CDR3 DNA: TGCGCCAGCGGACTAGTACGGGATGAGCAGTTCTTC; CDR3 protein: CASGLVRDEQFF
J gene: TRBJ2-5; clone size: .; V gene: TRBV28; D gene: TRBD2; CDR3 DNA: TGTGCCAGCAGTTTAGTAGCGGGTTTACTGGAGACCCAGTACTTC; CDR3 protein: CASSLVAGLLETQYF
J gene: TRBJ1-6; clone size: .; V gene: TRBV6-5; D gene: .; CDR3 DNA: TGTGCCAGCAGTTACTCACGACGGGGGAGTGGATCACCCCTCCACTTT; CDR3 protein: CASSYSRRGSGSPLHF
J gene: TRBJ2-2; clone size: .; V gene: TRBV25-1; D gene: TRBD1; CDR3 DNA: TGTGCCAGCAGTGATTTTAAGGACAGGGGGCTTGTCGGGGAGCTGTTTTTT; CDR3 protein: CASSDFKDRGLVGELFF